Below, 22 T cell receptor beta chains from the same sample are listed, as sequenced in a study of T cell repertoires in cytomegalovirus infection. Their recognized antigens are unknown. Via MiXCR, TCRdb re-called the reads, giving one row per CDR3 protein. The data contain about 920,000 distinct CDR3 sequences, approximately 31% of them singletons. Sequences were derived from cultured CD8+ T cells from PBMCs, sampled from culture after CMV antigen stimulation. The receptors originated from a human donor in good health (CMV status not recorded). Some clones in this sample may be carry-over from other donors' samples.

This clonotype was picked up a small number of times. This chain links TRBV10-3 with TRBJ1-5; 9 nucleotides match TRBD1. Germline V gene data show CDR1 as ENHRY and CDR2 as SYGVKD. V shed 3 bases and J 6 bases; nucleotides not matched to a gene: 6. The length of the CDR3 is 15 residues. The CDR3 DNA follows: TGTGCCATCAGTGAAAAGGGACAGGGTAGTCAGCCCCAGCATTTT. This codes for CAISEKGQGSQPQHF.

The chain combines TRBV6-2 or TRBV6-3 with TRBJ2-5, with 7 positions matching TRBD1. V was pared by 7 bases and J by 13 bases, with 9 bases of the junction left unmatched. This CDR3 comprises 11 residues. CDR1 is MNHEY, CDR2 SVGEGT, per germline. As DNA, the CDR3 is TGTGCCAGCACGGCGACAGGGTCGGCGTACTTC. Its protein is CASTATGSAYF.

This clonotype appeared many times. The V gene is TRBV27, the J gene TRBJ1-6, with TRBD1 matching 7 bases. Germline V gives CDR1 MNHEY, CDR2 SMNVEV (reference sequence). The CDR3 is made up of 13 amino acids. The trim removed 8 bases at V and 6 bases at J, leaving 4 bases unmatched. CDR3 protein: CASRGTVNSPLHF. CDR3 nucleotide sequence: TGTGCCAGCCGAGGGACAGTTAATTCACCCCTCCACTTT.

This clonotype was picked up many times. The V and J genes are TRBV6-1 and TRBJ1-1; 12 bases fit TRBD1. V trimming: 6 bases; J trimming: 0 bases; junction bases outside the gene matches: 8. The CDR3 sequence is 17 residues long. Germline lookup yields CDR1 MNHNS and CDR2 SASEGT. CDR3 amino acids: CASSLRDRGLLNTEAFF. CDR3 bases: TGTGCCAGCAGCCTACGGGACAGGGGGCTTTTGAACACTGAAGCTTTCTTT.

Ten or more counts support this clonotype. The CDR3 DNA sequence: TGTGCCAGCAGCTTCAATGCAGGGGGGATTGTCGATGAAAAACTGTTTTTT. The encoded protein is CASSFNAGGIVDEKLFF. This sequence joins TRBV7-2 and TRBJ1-4; 7 nucleotides line up with TRBD1. Germline CDR1 and CDR2: SGHTA and FQGNSA. This CDR3 comprises 17 residues. The ends lost 3 bases at V and 6 bases at J; junction bases unmatched: 13. The whole variable domain, filled in from reference TRBV7-2 and TRBJ1-4, reads GAGVSQSPSNKVTEKGKDVELRCDPISGHTALYWYRQSLGQGLEFLIYFQGNSAPDKSGLPSDRFSAERTGGSVSTLTIQRTQQEDSAVYLCASSFNAGGIVDEKLFFGSGTQLSVL.

This clonotype was counted between two and nine times. The CDR3 region has the DNA TGTGCCAGCACCTCCGGTTGGGACGGAATCTTCTACGAGCAGTACTTC. Translation gives CASTSGWDGIFYEQYF. The V call is TRBV7-6, the J call TRBJ2-7; D is perhaps TRBD1 or TRBD2 (5 bases each). The CDR3 has 16 residues. Germline V gene data show CDR1 as SGHVS and CDR2 as FNYEAQ. V was cut by 7 bases and J by 3 bases, with 22 bases left in between.

V and J are TRBV28 and TRBJ1-6, with D uncertain. Trimming took 4 bases from V and 12 from J, leaving 7 bases between them. Germline V gives CDR1 MDHEN, CDR2 SYDVKM. This CDR3 has 11 residues. In nucleotides, the CDR3 is TGTGCCAGCAGTTACTCGGGACCCCTCCACTTT. Encoded protein: CASSYSGPLHF.

As regards this clonotype: The junction does not match germline at one end; this may be a read error. The V gene is TRBV24-1, the J gene TRBJ2-2, with unresolved D. The length of the CDR3 is 14 residues. Per the germline V gene, CDR1 is KGHDR and CDR2 is SFDVKD. CDR3 loop: CATSELRPTGELFF. In DNA form, the CDR3 reads TGTGCTACCAGTGAGCTCCGTCCCACCGGGGAGCTGTTTTTT.

Notes on this clonotype: One end of the junction varies from germline; a read error may be responsible. V gene TRBV6-2 or TRBV6-3 combines with J gene TRBJ1-2; D perhaps matches TRBD1 (5 bases). This CDR3 comprises 12 residues. In germline, CDR1 is MNHEY, CDR2 SVGEGT. For the CDR3, the DNA is TGTGCCAGCAGTTCCCAGTCACGGGACCGATACTTC. It specifies CASSSQSRDRYF.

This clonotype occurred a few times. This chain uses TRBV7-9 with TRBJ2-7, with D unresolved. CDR1 is SEHNR, CDR2 FQNEAQ, per germline (reference sequence). V was clipped by 5 bases and J by 0 bases, with 11 bases between them. The CDR3 consists of 14 residues. Here the CDR3 DNA reads TGTGCCAGCAGCAGGTGGGCGAGCTCCTACGAGCAGTACGTC. Its translation: CASSRWASSYEQYV.

The chain combines TRBV4-3 with TRBJ2-5; D might be TRBD2 (6 bases). V was shortened by 0 bases and J by 1 base, with 9 bases between the two germline ends. Germline values: CDR1 LGHNA, CDR2 YSLEER. The CDR3 has 15 residues. CDR3 bases: TGCGCCAGCAGCCAAGATGGCGGGGTCCAAGAGACCCAGTACTTC. Protein sequence: CASSQDGGVQETQYF.

On this clonotype itself: The germline gene is not matched at one end of the junction; a read error may be the cause. The chain uses TRBV5-4 and TRBJ2-2; TRBD2 matches at 15 bases. Per the germline V gene, CDR1 is SGHNT and CDR2 is YYREEE (reference sequence). The CDR3 has 17 residues. CDR3 DNA: TGTGTCAGCAGCTGGGGACTAGCGGGGGGTAACACCGGGGAGCTGTTTTTT. Its translation is CVSSWGLAGGNTGELFF.

This clonotype appeared many times. Here the CDR3 DNA reads TGTGCCAGCAGCCCCCCGGGTACCGCTCCCGGCGAGCAGTACGTC. Amino acids: CASSPPGTAPGEQYV. V usage is TRBV7-9 and J usage is TRBJ2-7; D is unclear. Germline V CDR1 and CDR2: SEHNR, FQNEAQ (reference sequence). Trimming took off 5 bases at V and 6 bases at J, with 20 bases between the two ends. The CDR3 contains 15 residues.

This clonotype appeared a few times. The chain uses TRBV28 and TRBJ1-2, with no clear D. CDR1 and CDR2 (germline): MDHEN, SYDVKM. The V and J ends lost 5 bases and 2 bases respectively, with 12 bases between them. CDR3 length: 14 residues. For the CDR3, the DNA is TGTGCCAGCAGTGAGGACGGATACAACTATGGCTACACCTTC. This translates into CASSEDGYNYGYTF.

This clonotype occurred a few times. CDR3 protein: CASSGGQGADEQYF. The CDR3 bases are TGCGCCAGCAGCGGGGGACAGGGGGCTGATGAGCAGTACTTC. The V and J genes are TRBV5-1 and TRBJ2-7, with 12 bases matching TRBD1. This CDR3 has 14 amino acids. V lost 4 bases to trimming and J lost 7 bases; unmatched junction nucleotides: 6. Germline V lookup: CDR1 SGHRS, CDR2 YFSETQ. Full variable domain (remainder filled in from reference TRBV5-1 and TRBJ2-7): KAGVTQTPRYLIKTRGQQVTLSCSPISGHRSVSWYQQTPGQGLQFLFEYFSETQRNKGNFPGRFSGRQFSNSRSEMNVSTLELGDSALYLCASSGGQGADEQYFGPGTRLTVT.

This clonotype appeared a few times. V and J are TRBV27 and TRBJ2-2; D is tentatively TRBD1 or TRBD2 (5 bases each). Germline V gene sequence: CDR1 MNHEY, CDR2 SMNVEV (reference sequence). The V gene lost 3 bases and the J gene lost 5 bases, with 13 bases spanning the gap. This CDR3 comprises 15 residues. The CDR3 coding sequence is TGTGCCAGCAGTTTGGGGGACCCAAGGACCGGGGAGCTGTTTTTT. It codes for CASSLGDPRTGELFF.

V gene TRBV28 combines with J gene TRBJ2-5, with 14 bases that match TRBD2. The ends lost 3 bases at V and 3 bases at J; junction bases unmatched: 3. The germline V gene has CDR1 MDHEN and CDR2 SYDVKM. The CDR3 is made up of 16 amino acids. CDR3 sequence: CASSFLGLAGEETQYF. The CDR3 bases are TGTGCCAGCAGTTTTTTGGGACTAGCGGGGGAAGAGACCCAGTACTTC. The complete variable domain, with remaining parts taken from reference TRBV28 and TRBJ2-5, reads DVKVTQSSRYLVKRTGEKVFLECVQDMDHENMFWYRQDPGLGLRLIYFSYDVKMKEKGDIPEGYSVSREKKERFSLILESASTNQTSMYLCASSFLGLAGEETQYFGPGTRLLVL.

On this clonotype: Mismatch with germline at one junction end may stem from a read error. The chain joins TRBV6-6 to TRBJ2-4; D gene uncertain. The V gene's germline CDR1 is MNHNY and CDR2 SVGAGI (reference sequence). The CDR3 runs 16 residues. CDR3 amino acids: CASSYSEDIATNIQYF. As DNA, the CDR3 is TGTGCCAGCAGTTACTCTGAGGATATAGCCACAAACATTCAGTACTTC.

The CDR3 protein is CASSLKRQPYGYTF. The CDR3 bases are TGTGCCAGCAGCCTCAAAAGACAGCCATATGGCTACACCTTC. The chain carries TRBV7-6 and TRBJ1-2, with a weak D call TRBD1 (5 bases). Germline CDR1 is SGHVS and CDR2 is FNYEAQ. Trimming shortened V by 5 bases and J by 5 bases, and 15 bases separated the two germline ends. The CDR3 extends over 14 amino acids.

This clonotype was recorded a few times. V usage is TRBV28 and J usage is TRBJ1-4; TRBD1 might be the D (6 bases). Germline V gene data show CDR1 as MDHEN and CDR2 as SYDVKM. Trimming took 3 bases from V and 8 from J, leaving 16 bases between them. CDR3 size: 15 residues. CDR3 loop: CASSFVTGRLEKLFF. DNA of the CDR3: TGTGCCAGCAGTTTTGTTACAGGGCGGTTAGAAAAACTGTTTTTT.

This clonotype was recorded a few times. This rearrangement joins TRBV15 to TRBJ1-5; D might be TRBD1 (5 bases). This CDR3 comprises 15 residues. Germline V CDR1 and CDR2: LNHNV, YYDKDF (reference sequence). The V and J ends lost 6 bases and 3 bases respectively, with 15 bases between them. The DNA of the CDR3 is TGTGCCACCAGACACGGGGGTTTTGACAATCAGCCCCAGCATTTT. Its protein is CATRHGGFDNQPQHF.

A word on this clonotype: At one end the junction does not follow the germline gene, possibly because of a read error. The gene calls are TRBV7-9 and TRBJ2-3; D not resolved. Germline values: CDR1 SEHNR, CDR2 FQNEAQ (reference sequence). The CDR3 sequence is 13 residues long. CDR3 DNA: TGTGCCAACAGCTCCTACCCCACAGATACGCAGTATTTT. Protein: CANSSYPTDTQYF.